One and the same sample provided the 8 T cell receptor beta chains below, sequenced in a study of human T cells and chemical hapten exposure. Described time point: pre-sensitization, week 0. Treatment meaning: therapeutic diphenylcyclopropenone sensitization with weekly scalp DPC. Before extraction, the whole blood was not fractionated, and total RNA was taken from it. TCRdb analysed the RACE reads with MiXCR anew, one entry per CDR3 protein. In the table there are fewer than 45,000 distinct CDR3 sequences, 9.5% to 15% of which are singletons. The source was whole blood, collected in connection with sensitization to the hapten diphenylcyclopropenone (DPC). The origin of the receptors is a woman between 40 and 50 years old with alopecia areata. Some clones in this sample may be carry-over from other donors' samples.

This chain connects TRBV4-1 to TRBJ2-7; D may be TRBD1 (6 bases). Trimming left V 4 bases short and J 4 bases short, with 11 bases between. Looked up from germline, CDR1 is MGHRA and CDR2 is YSYEKL. The length of the CDR3 is 13 residues. For the CDR3, the DNA is TGCGCCAGCAGCCGCGCTACAGGGTACGAGCAGTACTTC. Amino acids: CASSRATGYEQYF.

The chain combines TRBV10-3 with TRBJ2-7, with 12 bases aligning to TRBD2. This CDR3 has 14 residues. V dropped 6 bases and J dropped 3; count of bases not matched to a gene: 3. CDR1 is ENHRY, CDR2 SYGVKD, per germline. CDR3 DNA sequence: TGTGCCATCAGGGAGACTAGCGGGAGCTACGAGCAGTACTTC. Residues: CAIRETSGSYEQYF.

The chain employs TRBV15 and TRBJ2-2; D unresolved. CDR1 and CDR2 (germline): LNHNV, YYDKDF (reference sequence). Trimming removed 0 bases from V and 6 bases from J, with 5 bases in between. The CDR3 runs 13 residues. CDR3 nucleotides: TGTGCCACCAGCAGAGATGGGCCCGGGGAGCTGTTTTTT. Translated, it gives CATSRDGPGELFF.

This clonotype has a count of ten or more. J is TRBJ1-1 and V is TRBV6-1; perhaps TRBD1 as D (6 bases). The CDR3 extends over 14 amino acids. The germline CDR1 and CDR2 sequences are MNHNS and SASEGT. V was clipped by 0 bases and J by 4 bases, with 9 bases between them. CDR3 DNA: TGTGCCAGCAGTGAAGCGAACAGGGTCACTGAAGCTTTCTTT. Translated, it gives CASSEANRVTEAFF.

A few counts support this clonotype. The chain couples TRBV3-1 to TRBJ2-7; D is undetermined. V lost 4 bases, J lost 3 bases, and 7 bases lay in between. In germline, CDR1 is LGHDT, CDR2 YNNKEL (reference sequence). This CDR3 is built from 12 residues. CDR3 amino acids: CASSPDIYEQYF. Here the CDR3 DNA reads TGTGCCAGCAGCCCCGATATCTACGAGCAGTACTTC.

There are a few counts of this clonotype. This chain connects TRBV28 to TRBJ2-1; D is unresolved. This CDR3 contains 11 residues. Trimming removed 6 bases from V and 9 bases from J, with 9 bases in between. Germline V CDR1 and CDR2: MDHEN, SYDVKM. The CDR3 sequence: CASSSVGEQFF. In nucleotides, the CDR3 is TGTGCCAGCAGCTCCGTCGGTGAGCAGTTCTTC.

This sequence joins TRBV29-1 and TRBJ2-7; D ambiguous. The CDR3 consists of 14 residues. In germline, CDR1 is SQVTM, CDR2 ANQGSEA. Trimming removed 0 bases at V and 2 bases at J, with 11 bases between. The CDR3 nucleotides read TGCAGCGTTGAAGAAGGTGGATTCGCCTACGAGCAGTACTTC. It codes for CSVEEGGFAYEQYF.

The chain is built from TRBV6-1 and TRBJ1-2; D unresolved. V lost 4 bases and J lost 8, with 11 bases in between. The V gene's germline CDR1 is MNHNS and CDR2 SASEGT. CDR3 size: 12 residues. Here the CDR3 DNA reads TGTGCCAGCAGTGGCAACATAGGGGGCTACACCTTC. This codes for CASSGNIGGYTF.